This TCR beta chain was recovered during a study of response to subunit inactivated influenza vaccine. Note on this clonotype: Its antigen is not known.

Study-level results: Seasonal influenza vaccination, on each occasion, was suggested by the authors to recruit few new T cells.

TCRdb recomputed calls from the RT-PCR reads with MiXCR, one row per CDR3 protein. There are approximately 730,000 distinct CDR3 sequences in the sample; around 14% occur only once, and roughly 6.4% lies in the top ten. V shed 0 bases and J shed 1 base, with 9 bases lying between them. The CDR3 totals 15 residues. Germline CDR1 and CDR2: SGHRS and YFSETQ. The sample in question was PBMCs from blood, obtained approximately 15 days before vaccination. This clonotype was obtained from a man aged 45-60 years who received an inactivated influenza vaccine. The chain recombines TRBV5-1 with TRBJ2-3; tentative D call: TRBD2 (5 bases). For the CDR3, the DNA is TGCGCCAGCAGCTTGGTAGGGAGCGGCACAGATACGCAGTATTTT. Its protein is CASSLVGSGTDTQYF.